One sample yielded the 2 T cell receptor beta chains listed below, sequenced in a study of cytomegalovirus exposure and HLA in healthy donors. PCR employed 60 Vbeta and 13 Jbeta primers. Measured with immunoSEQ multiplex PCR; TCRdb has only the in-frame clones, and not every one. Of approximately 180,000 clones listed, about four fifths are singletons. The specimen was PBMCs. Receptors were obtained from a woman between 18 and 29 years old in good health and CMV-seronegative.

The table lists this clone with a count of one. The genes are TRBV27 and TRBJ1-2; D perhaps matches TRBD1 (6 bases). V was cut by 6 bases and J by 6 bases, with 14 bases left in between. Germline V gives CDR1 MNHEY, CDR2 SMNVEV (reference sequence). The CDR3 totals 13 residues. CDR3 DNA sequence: TGTGCCAGCAGCTTTTCAGGGGCTGATGGCTACACCTTC. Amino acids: CASSFSGADGYTF.

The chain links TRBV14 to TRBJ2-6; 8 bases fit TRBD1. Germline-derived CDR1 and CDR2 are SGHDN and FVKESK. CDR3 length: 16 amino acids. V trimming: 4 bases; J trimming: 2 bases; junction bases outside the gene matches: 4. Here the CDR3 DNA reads TGTGCCAGCAGCCGTTACAGGGGGGCTGGGGCCAACGTCCTGACTTTC. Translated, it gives CASSRYRGAGANVLTF.